One T cell receptor beta chain is described in this entry. Its specificity is unknown. Random hexamers were used to reverse transcribe 0.5 to 1 ug of RNA. TCRdb re-analysed the immunoSEQ multiplex PCR reads in MiXCR, keeping a single row per CDR3 protein. The table lists over 150,000 distinct CDR3 sequences, 85% to 95% of them singletons, with 0.099% in the top ten. These data belong to a study of CD8 T cells in Susac syndrome. For the study at large: Active disease was present in about 6 of the sequenced Susac syndrome patients, and remission in roughly eight. General study findings and limits: Clonal expansion was absent from the CD4+ T cell repertoires in Susac syndrome.

The germline V gene has CDR1 KGHSH and CDR2 LQKENI. This CDR3 spans 15 amino acids. J gave up 1 base and V 6 bases, and 8 bases lay outside the gene matches. CD8+ and CD4+ T cells from blood underwent TCR beta sequencing. FACS enriched CD8+ TEMRA cells, while bulk CD8+ and CD4+ were negatively isolated. The chain uses TRBV18 and TRBJ2-5; 7 bases agree with TRBD1. The origin of this receptor is a human donor with Susac syndrome. What was sequenced was CD4+ T cells from PBMCs. The CDR3 sequence is CASSHRDSLQETQYF. CDR3 coding DNA: TGTGCCAGCTCTCATAGGGACAGCCTCCAAGAGACCCAGTACTTC.